Presented here are 26 T cell receptor beta chains from one specimen sequenced in a study of CD8 T cells in Susac syndrome. Roughly 0.45 to 1 ug RNA was reverse transcribed with random hexamers. TCRdb reprocessed the immunoSEQ multiplex PCR reads via MiXCR and lists one record per CDR3 protein. The table includes 200,000 to 250,000 distinct CDR3 sequences, 95% detected once. Specimen: CD4+ T cells from PBMCs. These receptors were obtained from a human donor with multiple sclerosis.

The rearrangement uses TRBV20-1 and TRBJ2-5, with D tentatively TRBD1 (5 bases). The CDR3 has 14 residues. Between the trimmed V and J ends, which lost 2 bases and 2 bases, there was a span of 12 bases. The germline CDR1 and CDR2 sequences are DFQATT and SNEGSKA (reference sequence). This chain's CDR3 is CSARQEQGQETQYF. The CDR3 DNA sequence: TGCAGTGCTAGACAAGAGCAGGGACAAGAGACCCAGTACTTC.

The chain has TRBV29-1 and TRBJ1-3; D is unclear. The CDR3 sequence is 15 residues long. V lost 4 bases and J 2 bases, leaving 15 bases between the germline ends. Germline assignment: CDR1 SQVTM and CDR2 ANQGSEA. CDR3 DNA: TGCAGCGTTGGATTGGATGGTCTTGCTGGAAACACCATATATTTT. Protein product: CSVGLDGLAGNTIYF. Complete variable domain (other parts from reference TRBV29-1 and TRBJ1-3): SAVISQKPSRDICQRGTSLTIQCQVDSQVTMMFWYRQQPGQSLTLIATANQGSEATYESGFVIDKFPISRPNLTFSTLTVSNMSPEDSSIYLCSVGLDGLAGNTIYFGEGSWLTVV.

The chain links TRBV2 to TRBJ1-5; D call uncertain. Germline CDR1 is SNHLY and CDR2 is FYNNEI. The CDR3 contains 16 residues. V was shortened by 7 bases and J by 0 bases, with 16 bases between the two germline ends. Here the CDR3 reads CASTSDLGFSNQPQHF. CDR3 in DNA: TGTGCCAGCACCTCAGACCTGGGATTTAGCAATCAGCCCCAGCATTTT.

The rearrangement uses TRBV30 and TRBJ1-5; 7 bases match TRBD1. V lost 3 bases and J lost 0; bases outside the gene matches: 17. The CDR3 extends over 19 amino acids. Per the germline V gene, CDR1 is GTSNPN and CDR2 is SVGIG (reference sequence). The CDR3 DNA reads as TGTGCCTGGAGCGCGAACAGGGGAGGGGAGTTGGATAGCAATCAGCCCCAGCATTTT. Residues: CAWSANRGGELDSNQPQHF.

This clonotype was seen just once. V gene TRBV3-1 combines with J gene TRBJ1-4, with D possibly being TRBD1 (5 bases). Germline values: CDR1 LGHDT, CDR2 YNNKEL (reference sequence). V shed 3 bases and J shed 3 bases, with 8 bases lying between them. The CDR3 length is 14 residues. Written as DNA, the CDR3 is TGTGCCAGCAGCCACCCGGGACCTAATGAAAAACTGTTTTTT. Its translation is CASSHPGPNEKLFF.

The rearrangement uses TRBV20-1 and TRBJ1-1; D gene uncertain. The CDR3 spans 14 residues. Trimming removed 1 base from V and 0 bases from J, with 9 bases in between. Germline V CDR1 and CDR2: DFQATT, SNEGSKA (reference sequence). This CDR3 reads CSARGPTVNTEAFF. The CDR3 DNA follows: TGCAGTGCTAGAGGGCCGACCGTGAACACTGAAGCTTTCTTT.

The chain recombines TRBV5-1 with TRBJ2-7, with D possibly being TRBD2 (5 bases). Germline lookup yields CDR1 SGHRS and CDR2 YFSETQ. Trimming took off 6 bases at V and 2 bases at J, with 12 bases between the two ends. This CDR3 region has 13 residues. The chain's CDR3 is CASTPAGTYEQYF. The CDR3 DNA sequence: TGCGCCAGCACCCCTGCGGGTACCTACGAGCAGTACTTC.

V is TRBV3-1 and J is TRBJ2-1, with D hard to call. Trimming removed 4 bases at V and 12 bases at J, with 10 bases between. This CDR3 spans 11 amino acids. Germline V gene lookup returns CDR1 LGHDT and CDR2 YNNKEL (reference sequence). The CDR3 loop is CASSPGFGQFF. CDR3 in DNA: TGTGCCAGCAGCCCTGGGTTTGGGCAGTTCTTC.

This rearrangement joins TRBV6-6 to TRBJ2-7; TRBD2 might be the D (6 bases). This CDR3 region has 14 residues. The V gene lost 1 base and the J gene lost 4 bases, with 11 bases spanning the gap. Germline lookup yields CDR1 MNHNY and CDR2 SVGAGI (reference sequence). CDR3 residues: CASSYLEGPYEQYV. The CDR3 DNA reads as TGTGCCAGCAGTTACTTGGAGGGACCATACGAGCAGTACGTC.

The V call is TRBV11-2, the J call TRBJ2-7, with TRBD1 matching over 7 bases. The CDR3 runs to 16 residues. V was clipped by 1 base and J by 2 bases; unmatched bases: 8. Germline CDR1 SGHAT, CDR2 FQNNGV. The CDR3 reads CASSLVAGGLTYEQYF. Here the CDR3 DNA reads TGTGCCAGCAGCTTAGTTGCAGGGGGTTTAACCTACGAGCAGTACTTC.

The gene calls are TRBV20-1 and TRBJ2-5; 7 nucleotides agree with TRBD2. Germline V gives CDR1 DFQATT, CDR2 SNEGSKA (reference sequence). Trimming at V came to 6 bases and at J to 1 base, leaving 11 bases not matched to a gene. The CDR3 is 15 amino acids. CDR3: CSAPILGTTQETQYF. The CDR3 DNA follows: TGCAGTGCCCCCATCCTAGGGACTACCCAAGAGACCCAGTACTTC.

The chain recombines TRBV5-4 with TRBJ1-6; D gene ambiguous. Germline values: CDR1 SGHNT, CDR2 YYREEE (reference sequence). V was trimmed by 0 bases and J by 5 bases, leaving 0 bases between them. This CDR3 comprises 12 residues. DNA for the CDR3: TGTGCCAGCAGCTTGGATAATTCACCCCTCCACTTT. Residues: CASSLDNSPLHF.

This sequence joins TRBV30 and TRBJ2-3; 9 nucleotides agree with TRBD2. The V gene end was trimmed by 0 bases and the J gene end by 4 bases; junction bases not matched to a gene: 5. Per germline, CDR1 GTSNPN and CDR2 SVGIG (reference sequence). The CDR3 covers 15 residues. The CDR3 spells CAWSVLLAGADTQYF. DNA of the CDR3: TGTGCCTGGAGTGTACTATTAGCGGGGGCAGATACGCAGTATTTT.

The chain combines TRBV7-9 with TRBJ2-1, with a tentative D call TRBD1 (5 bases). The germline V and J ends were trimmed by 5 bases and 6 bases, with 20 bases remaining between them. Per the germline V gene, CDR1 is SEHNR and CDR2 is FQNEAQ (reference sequence). This CDR3 is built from 16 residues. The CDR3 is CASSPQGKVRGNEQFF. As DNA, the CDR3 is TGTGCCAGCAGCCCCCAGGGAAAGGTTAGAGGCAATGAGCAGTTCTTC.

The rearrangement joins TRBV11-1 to TRBJ2-1, with TRBD1 matching over 10 bases. V was clipped by 8 bases and J by 7 bases; unmatched bases: 11. The germline CDR1 and CDR2 sequences are SGHAT and FQDESV (reference sequence). This CDR3 contains 15 residues. The CDR3 DNA reads as TGTGCCAGCGAAACCGGGACAGGGGATGTGAATGAGCAGTTCTTC. This codes for CASETGTGDVNEQFF.

The V and J genes are TRBV9 and TRBJ1-1; TRBD1 might be the D (5 bases). Trimming cost V 4 bases and J 4 bases, with 20 bases left between them. This CDR3 comprises 16 residues. CDR1 and CDR2 from the germline V gene are SGDLS and YYNGEE. This chain's CDR3 is CASSPTGTPLGTEAFF. CDR3 in DNA: TGTGCCAGCAGCCCCACGGGGACTCCACTGGGCACTGAAGCTTTCTTT. The full variable domain, its missing parts supplied by reference TRBV9 and TRBJ1-1, is DSGVTQTPKHLITATGQRVTLRCSPRSGDLSVYWYQQSLDQGLQFLIQYYNGEERAKGNILERFSAQQFPDLHSELNLSSLELGDSALYFCASSPTGTPLGTEAFFGQGTRLTVV.

This chain uses TRBV5-8 with TRBJ1-2; 10 bases line up with TRBD1. V trimming: 1 base; J trimming: 4 bases; junction bases outside the gene matches: 4. There are 15 residues in the CDR3. Germline V gene data show CDR1 as SGHTS and CDR2 as YDEGEE. The CDR3 nucleotides are TGTGCCAGCAGCTTGAAGGGGACAGGGGCCTATGGCTACACCTTC. It codes for CASSLKGTGAYGYTF. Complete variable domain (other parts from reference TRBV5-8 and TRBJ1-2): EAGVTQSPTHLIKTRGQQATLRCSPISGHTSVYWYQQALGLGLQFLLWYDEGEERNRGNFPPRFSGRQFPNYSSELNVNALELEDSALYLCASSLKGTGAYGYTFGSGTRLTVV.

The rearrangement links TRBV7-2 to TRBJ2-7; D tentatively reads TRBD1 or TRBD2 (5 bases each). This CDR3 region has 15 residues. The V gene's germline CDR1 is SGHTA and CDR2 FQGNSA. V shed 6 bases and J shed 2 bases, with 17 bases lying between them. For the CDR3, the DNA is TGTGCCAGCAGTTGGGACCGGAGTATGCCCTACGAGCAGTACTTC. This codes for CASSWDRSMPYEQYF.

This chain links TRBV7-9 with TRBJ1-1, with D unresolved. There are 14 residues in the CDR3. CDR1 is SEHNR and CDR2 is FQNEAQ in the germline V gene (reference sequence). Trimming removed 7 bases from V and 0 bases from J, with 12 bases in between. CDR3 sequence: CASMASRLNTEAFF. In nucleotides, the CDR3 is TGTGCCAGCATGGCCTCAAGGTTGAACACTGAAGCTTTCTTT.

The V and J genes are TRBV7-2 and TRBJ2-5, with 8 bases fitting TRBD2. In germline, CDR1 is SGHTA, CDR2 FQGNSA. Trimming at V came to 6 bases and at J to 13 bases, leaving 19 bases not matched to a gene. This CDR3 region has 15 residues. CDR3: CASSPGLAASHQLYF. CDR3 in DNA: TGTGCCAGCAGTCCAGGACTAGCCGCATCACATCAGCTGTACTTC.

The genes are TRBV20-1 and TRBJ1-6; 8 nucleotides line up with TRBD1. CDR1 is DFQATT and CDR2 is SNEGSKA in the germline V gene (reference sequence). The CDR3 is 13 residues long. Trimming removed 5 bases from V and 10 bases from J; junction bases left unmatched: 7. For the CDR3, the DNA is TGCAGTGCTTCAGGGGGCGCTGGGTCACCCCTCCACTTT. Protein product: CSASGGAGSPLHF.

V usage is TRBV4-2 and J usage is TRBJ2-7, with D possibly matching TRBD2 (6 bases). The CDR3 sequence is 14 residues long. Trimming shortened V by 5 bases and J by 4 bases, and 15 bases separated the two germline ends. The germline gives CDR1 LGHNA, CDR2 YNFKEQ. The CDR3 bases are TGTGCCAGCAGCGTCACCGGGACTTCATACGAGCAGTACTTC. Translated, it gives CASSVTGTSYEQYF.

This clonotype was observed a handful of times. The J gene is TRBJ1-5, the V gene TRBV18, with TRBD1 matching over 10 bases. The CDR3 has 14 amino acids. J gave up 4 bases and V 3 bases, and 0 bases lay outside the gene matches. Germline CDR1 is KGHSH and CDR2 is LQKENI. The CDR3 region has the DNA TGTGCCAGCTCACCGGGACAGGGGAATCAGCCCCAGCATTTT. Residues: CASSPGQGNQPQHF. The variable domain in full, completed from reference TRBV18 and TRBJ1-5, reads NAGVMQNPRHLVRRRGQEARLRCSPMKGHSHVYWYRQLPEEGLKFMVYLQKENIIDESGMPKERFSAEFPKEGPSILRIQQVVRGDSAAYFCASSPGQGNQPQHFGDGTRLSIL.

This sequence joins TRBV20-1 and TRBJ2-4; 13 bases agree with TRBD2. V gave up 2 bases and J gave up 0 bases; unmatched junction bases: 7. The CDR3 sequence is 18 residues long. The germline CDR1 and CDR2 sequences are DFQATT and SNEGSKA (reference sequence). The CDR3 loop reads CSARSGTSGALAKNIQYF. The CDR3 bases are TGCAGTGCTAGATCCGGGACTAGCGGGGCCCTAGCCAAAAACATTCAGTACTTC.

The chain recombines TRBV6-1 with TRBJ1-5; D possibly corresponds to TRBD1 (5 bases). From germline, CDR1 is MNHNS and CDR2 SASEGT. V was cut by 6 bases and J by 2 bases, with 20 bases left in between. There are 17 residues in the CDR3. For the CDR3, the DNA is TGTGCCAGCAGCCCAGCTGGGGGGGGATTTCGCAATCAGCCCCAGCATTTT. Amino acid sequence: CASSPAGGGFRNQPQHF.

This sequence joins TRBV12-3 or TRBV12-4 and TRBJ2-3; 7 bases align to TRBD2. The CDR3 covers 15 residues. V shed 7 bases, J shed 0 bases, and the junction held 7 bases outside the gene matches. CDR3 sequence reads: CASTPTSTSTDTQYF. CDR3 nucleotides: TGTGCCAGCACCCCGACTAGCACGAGCACAGATACGCAGTATTTT.